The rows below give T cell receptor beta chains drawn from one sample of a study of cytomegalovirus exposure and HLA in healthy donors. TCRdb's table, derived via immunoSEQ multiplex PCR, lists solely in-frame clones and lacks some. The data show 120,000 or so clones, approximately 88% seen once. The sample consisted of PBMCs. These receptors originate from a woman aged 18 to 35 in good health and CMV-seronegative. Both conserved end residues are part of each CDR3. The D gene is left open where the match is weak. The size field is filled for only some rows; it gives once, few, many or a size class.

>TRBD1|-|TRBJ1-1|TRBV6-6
CASRRGTGLGNTEAFF
TGTGCCAGCAGGAGGGGGACAGGGCTCGGGAACACTGAAGCTTTCTTT
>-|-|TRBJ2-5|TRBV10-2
CASSGGPQDGYQETQYF
TGCGCCAGCAGCGGAGGGCCCCAGGACGGGTACCAAGAGACCCAGTACTTC
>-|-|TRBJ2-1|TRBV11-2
CASSLSVSGAFYNEQFF
TGTGCCAGCAGCCTATCCGTGAGCGGAGCCTTTTACAATGAGCAGTTCTTC
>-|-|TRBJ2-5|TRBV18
CASSPGGGRETQYF
TGTGCCAGCTCACCTGGGGGAGGTCGTGAGACCCAGTACTTC
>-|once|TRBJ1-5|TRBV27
CASSRTAGPNQPQHF
TGTGCCAGCAGCCGGACGGCAGGGCCTAATCAGCCCCAGCATTTT
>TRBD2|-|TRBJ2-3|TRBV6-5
CASSYSLAGGADTQYF
TGTGCCAGCAGTTACTCTTTAGCGGGAGGCGCAGATACGCAGTATTTT
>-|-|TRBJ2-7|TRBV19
CASAHGVRGYEQYF
TGTGCCAGTGCACATGGGGTAAGGGGCTACGAGCAGTACTTC
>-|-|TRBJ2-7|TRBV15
CATSRGLEVRLYEQYF
TGTGCCACCAGCAGAGGGCTAGAAGTTCGGCTCTACGAGCAGTACTTC
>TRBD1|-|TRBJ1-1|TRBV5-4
CASSLGGQEGTEAFF
TGTGCCAGCAGCTTGGGGGGACAGGAAGGGACTGAAGCTTTCTTT
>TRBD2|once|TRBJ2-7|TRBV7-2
CASSLEATSGSLYEQYF
TGTGCCAGCAGCTTAGAAGCGACTAGCGGGAGCCTCTACGAGCAGTACTTC
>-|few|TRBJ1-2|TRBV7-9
CASSSAGRGGEGYTF
TGTGCCAGCAGCTCCGCAGGGAGAGGAGGGGAAGGCTACACCTTC
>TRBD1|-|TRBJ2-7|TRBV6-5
CASSYSAGTGGEQYF
TGTGCCAGCAGTTACTCGGCCGGGACAGGGGGCGAGCAGTACTTC
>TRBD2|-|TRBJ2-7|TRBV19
CASRATSASYEQYF
TGTGCCAGTAGGGCGACTAGCGCTTCCTACGAGCAGTACTTC
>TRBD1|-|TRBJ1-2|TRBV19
CASSASRGPYYGYTF
TGTGCCAGTAGTGCGTCCAGGGGGCCCTATTATGGCTACACCTTC